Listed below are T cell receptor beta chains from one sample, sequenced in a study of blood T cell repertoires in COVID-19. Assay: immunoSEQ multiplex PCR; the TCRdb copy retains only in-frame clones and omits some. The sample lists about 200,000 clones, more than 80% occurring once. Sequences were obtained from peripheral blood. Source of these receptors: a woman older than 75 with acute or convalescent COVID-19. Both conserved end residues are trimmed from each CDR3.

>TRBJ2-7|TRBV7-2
ASSISTSGAPFHEQY
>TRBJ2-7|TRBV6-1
ASSLPEDTFLEQY
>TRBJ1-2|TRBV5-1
ASSPATGYGYT
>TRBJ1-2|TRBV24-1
ATSSPGQGAIGYT
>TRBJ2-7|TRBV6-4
ASSQDRGLEQY
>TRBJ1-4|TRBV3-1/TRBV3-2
ASTPGSGTGGGEKLF
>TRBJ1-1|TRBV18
ASSPKRENTEAF
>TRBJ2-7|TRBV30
AWRGRGTYEQY
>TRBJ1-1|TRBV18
ASSQEGEGTEAF
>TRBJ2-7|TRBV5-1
ASSLGTSGRASGEQY
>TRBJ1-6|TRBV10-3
AISESREGRSPLH
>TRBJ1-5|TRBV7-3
ASSPGTSRQPQH
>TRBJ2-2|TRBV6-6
ASSFTLQGNTGELF
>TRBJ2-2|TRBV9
ASSGPSGGFGELF
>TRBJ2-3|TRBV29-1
SVEDSLLTDTQY
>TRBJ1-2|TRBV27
ASSAGTGGINYGYT
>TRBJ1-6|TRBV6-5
ASWGLGYNSPLH
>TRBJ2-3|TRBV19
ASSISRGTDTQY
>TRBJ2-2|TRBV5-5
ASSLGGTGATGELF